Below are 28 T cell receptor beta chains sequenced from a single sample in a study of regulatory T cells in long-lasting Graves disease. Described time point: newly diagnosed GD, antithyroid drugs for less than 3 months. Making the TCR library involved RNA that had been extracted from PBMCs. For TCR beta, libraries came from iRepertoire HTBI primers and Arm-PCR of CDR3 regions. TCRdb used MiXCR to reprocess the multiplex PCR reads, holding one entry per CDR3 protein. The sample lists about half a million distinct CDR3 sequences; 12% were seen once. These same data were also listed under a study on T cells in Graves' hyperthyroidism and ophthalmopathy.

The sample in question was peripheral blood mononuclear cells (PBMCs), obtained at new diagnosis, from a patient treated with antithyroid drugs. The receptors were gathered from a woman younger than 45 with Graves disease.

There are many counts of this clonotype. This rearrangement joins TRBV18 to TRBJ1-1; no clear D. The V end lost 1 base, the J end lost 0 bases, and 12 bases lay between the germline ends. This CDR3 contains 16 residues. CDR1 is KGHSH, CDR2 LQKENI, per germline. CDR3 DNA sequence: TGTGCCAGCTCACCACTGGGCCAGCAACTGAACACTGAAGCTTTCTTT. Amino acids: CASSPLGQQLNTEAFF.

This clonotype has a count of ten or more. The rearrangement joins TRBV27 to TRBJ2-4; D gene ambiguous. Trimming pared 4 bases from V and 0 bases from J, leaving 4 bases between. CDR3 length: 13 residues. CDR1 is MNHEY, CDR2 SMNVEV, per germline (reference sequence). CDR3 in amino acids: CASSSLAKNIQYF. The DNA of the CDR3 is TGTGCCAGCAGTTCCCTAGCCAAAAACATTCAGTACTTC.

This clonotype has only a few counts. The chain links TRBV12-5 to TRBJ2-7; no reliable D call. V shed 6 bases and J shed 1 base, with 7 bases lying between them. Germline V gives CDR1 LGHNT, CDR2 FRNRAP. CDR3 length: 12 residues. Written as DNA, the CDR3 is TGTGCTAGTGGCCCCGGGTCCTACGAGCAGTACTTC. Encoded protein: CASGPGSYEQYF. Complete variable domain (other parts from reference TRBV12-5 and TRBJ2-7): DARVTQTPRHKVTEMGQEVTMRCQPILGHNTVFWYRQTMMQGLELLAYFRNRAPLDDSGMPKDRFSAEMPDATLATLKIQPSEPRDSAVYFCASGPGSYEQYFGPGTRLTVT.

In its sample, this clonotype was seen a few times. The chain combines TRBV7-9 with TRBJ2-5; 7 bases are a match to TRBD1. Per the germline V gene, CDR1 is SEHNR and CDR2 is FQNEAQ (reference sequence). V lost 5 bases, J lost 2 bases, and 17 bases stayed unmatched. This CDR3 contains 18 residues. The CDR3 region has the DNA TGTGCCAGCAGCCAACTCAAAAAGCTACGGGACAGTCAAGAGACCCAGTACTTC. Translated: CASSQLKKLRDSQETQYF.

The V and J genes are TRBV5-1 and TRBJ1-1; D unresolved. With 4 bases removed from V and 1 base from J, the gap between germline ends came to 11 bases. In germline, CDR1 is SGHRS, CDR2 YFSETQ. The CDR3 length is 14 residues. The CDR3 DNA sequence: TGCGCCAGCAGCCCAAACTCCGGGAACACTGAAGCTTTCTTT. It codes for CASSPNSGNTEAFF.

Points on this clonotype: Just one base apart from a much larger clone, this may be a read error. The V call is TRBV25-1, the J call TRBJ1-1; 8 bases line up with TRBD1. The V gene's germline CDR1 is MGHDK and CDR2 SYGVNS. This CDR3 spans 13 amino acids. With 4 bases clipped from V and 3 bases from J, the junction kept 1 base outside the gene matches. The CDR3: CASSGTGYTEAFF. The CDR3 DNA follows: TGTGCCAGCAGTGGGACAGGGTACACTGAAGCTTTCTTT.

The chain uses TRBV13 and TRBJ2-3; D ambiguous. Germline V gene lookup returns CDR1 PRHDT and CDR2 FYEKMQ (reference sequence). This CDR3 contains 15 residues. The V end lost 4 bases, the J end lost 1 base, and 12 bases lay between the germline ends. CDR3 in amino acids: CASSSDDVRTDTQYF. In DNA, the CDR3 is TGTGCCAGCAGCTCAGACGACGTACGCACAGATACGCAGTATTTT.

Only a few counts were recorded for this clonotype. J is TRBJ2-5 and V is TRBV5-6; 14 bases line up with TRBD2. CDR3 length: 16 residues. Per germline, CDR1 SGHDT and CDR2 YYEEEE. V dropped 4 bases and J dropped 5; count of bases not matched to a gene: 7. The CDR3 DNA is TGTGCCAGCAGCAGGGGCTGGACTAGCGGGAGGGAGACCCAGTACTTC. It codes for CASSRGWTSGRETQYF.

The chain couples TRBV19 to TRBJ2-1; D not resolved. The CDR3 contains 13 residues. V shed 0 bases and J shed 7 bases, with 7 bases lying between them. Germline V gives CDR1 LNHDA, CDR2 SQIVND (reference sequence). CDR3 region: CASSIDRSNEQFF. In DNA form, the CDR3 reads TGTGCCAGTAGTATAGACAGATCGAATGAGCAGTTCTTC.

The CDR3 protein is CASSPPGSGRALEFF. The CDR3 bases are TGTGCCAGCAGCCCCCCGGGTAGCGGGAGGGCCTTGGAGTTCTTC. The rearrangement joins TRBV7-9 to TRBJ2-1; 11 bases align to TRBD2. The CDR3 consists of 15 residues. Germline CDR1 SEHNR, CDR2 FQNEAQ (reference sequence). Trimming removed 5 bases from V and 14 bases from J; junction bases left unmatched: 14.

This clonotype came up many times. V usage is TRBV11-2 and J usage is TRBJ2-1; a possible D gene is TRBD2 (7 bases). The CDR3 is made up of 16 amino acids. CDR1 is SGHAT, CDR2 FQNNGV, per germline. The ends were cut back, 7 bases at V and 3 bases at J, with 19 bases in the middle. CDR3 DNA: TGTGCCAGCACTCAAACGGGGGGCGTTGGCTACAATGAGCAGTTCTTC. As protein: CASTQTGGVGYNEQFF. The whole variable domain, remainder taken from reference TRBV11-2 and TRBJ2-1, is EAGVAQSPRYKIIEKRQSVAFWCNPISGHATLYWYQQILGQGPKLLIQFQNNGVVDDSQLPKDRFSAERLKGVDSTLKIQPAKLEDSAVYLCASTQTGGVGYNEQFFGPGTRLTVL.

This clonotype appeared many times. The rearrangement joins TRBV27 to TRBJ2-1; D is possibly TRBD1 (5 bases). Germline V gene lookup returns CDR1 MNHEY and CDR2 SMNVEV (reference sequence). The length of the CDR3 is 16 residues. Trimming shortened V by 6 bases and J by 5 bases, and 20 bases separated the two germline ends. In nucleotides, the CDR3 is TGTGCCAGCAGCCTGGGGCCATTACCGCCCCACAATGAGCAGTTCTTC. It yields the protein CASSLGPLPPHNEQFF.

A word on this clonotype: Germline is not matched at one junction end, which may reflect a read error. This chain uses TRBV19 with TRBJ2-1; 10 bases align to TRBD2. The CDR3 is 14 residues long. The V gene's germline CDR1 is LNHDA and CDR2 SQIVND (reference sequence). The CDR3 protein is CASSQNWLAGVFLF. For the CDR3, the DNA is TGTGCCAGTAGCCAAAACTGGCTAGCGGGAGTTTTCCTCTTC. Based on the CDR3 plus reference TRBV19 and TRBJ2-1, the full variable domain is DGGITQSPKYLFRKEGQNVTLSCEQNLNHDAMYWYRQDPGQGLRLIYYSQIVNDFQKGDIAEGYSVSREKKESFPLTVTSAQKNPTAFYLCASSQNWLAGVFLFGPGTRLTVL.

A word on this clonotype: A far larger clone lies a single base away; this is likely a read error. This chain links TRBV3-1 with TRBJ2-7; D assignment may be TRBD1 or TRBD2 (5 bases each). The germline V and J ends were trimmed by 4 bases and 7 bases, with 17 bases remaining between them. The CDR3 is 14 residues long. Looked up from germline, CDR1 is LGHDT and CDR2 is YNNKEL (reference sequence). This CDR3 is CASSRSGPGNEQYF. Written as DNA, the CDR3 is TGTGCCAGCAGCCGATCGGGACCCGGTAATGAGCAGTACTTC.

In this sample, this clonotype turned up many times. The CDR3 spells CASSPGQGLGNTEAFF. DNA of the CDR3: TGTGCCAGCAGCCCAGGACAGGGCTTAGGGAACACTGAAGCTTTCTTT. The rearrangement uses TRBV12-3 or TRBV12-4 and TRBJ1-1, with 8 bases identical to TRBD1. The CDR3 length is 16 residues. V shed 6 bases and J 1 base; nucleotides not matched to a gene: 10.

This clonotype has ten or more counts. The chain uses TRBV28 and TRBJ2-2; 7 nucleotides line up with TRBD1. Looked up from germline, CDR1 is MDHEN and CDR2 is SYDVKM. Germline trimming cut 6 bases from V and 5 bases from J; bases unmatched to any gene: 3. The CDR3 covers 13 residues. In DNA, the CDR3 is TGTGCCAGCAGCCTCAGGGGGACCGGGGAGCTGTTTTTT. This sequence encodes CASSLRGTGELFF. Full variable domain (rest looked up from reference TRBV28 and TRBJ2-2): DVKVTQSSRYLVKRTGEKVFLECVQDMDHENMFWYRQDPGLGLRLIYFSYDVKMKEKGDIPEGYSVSREKKERFSLILESASTNQTSMYLCASSLRGTGELFFGEGSRLTVL.

This clonotype was found many times. The chain employs TRBV13 and TRBJ2-2, with 7 positions matching TRBD2. The ends lost 6 bases at V and 7 bases at J; junction bases unmatched: 8. CDR1 PRHDT and CDR2 FYEKMQ come from the germline V gene (reference sequence). The CDR3 spans 14 residues. The CDR3 nucleotides are TGTGCCAGCAGATTGGCGGGAGTAGGCGGGGAGCTGTTTTTT. It codes for CASRLAGVGGELFF.

This clonotype was observed many times. The chain uses TRBV12-3 or TRBV12-4 and TRBJ1-2, with 7 nucleotides matching TRBD1. The CDR3 has 13 residues. V dropped 5 bases and J dropped 4; count of bases not matched to a gene: 4. CDR3 region: CASSQDRTYGYTF. The DNA for the CDR3 is TGTGCCAGCAGTCAGGACAGGACCTATGGCTACACCTTC.

This clonotype has ten or more counts. This sequence joins TRBV6-1 and TRBJ1-1; 10 bases are shared with TRBD1. The V and J ends lost 6 bases and 4 bases, in that order; junction bases with no gene match: 8. The CDR3 is made up of 15 amino acids. Germline V gene data show CDR1 as MNHNS and CDR2 as SASEGT. The CDR3 sequence is CASRPRDRGITEAFF. The CDR3 DNA reads TGTGCCAGCAGGCCCCGGGACAGGGGAATCACTGAAGCTTTCTTT.

V is TRBV7-9 and J is TRBJ1-2; D is ambiguous. The germline V and J ends were trimmed by 10 bases and 2 bases, with 14 bases remaining between them. The CDR3 spans 13 residues. From germline, CDR1 is SEHNR and CDR2 FQNEAQ (reference sequence). CDR3 bases: TGTGCCACCTCCTTCAGGAGCAACTATGGCTACACCTTC. Its protein product is CATSFRSNYGYTF.

At least ten counts were recorded for this clonotype. The chain recombines TRBV18 with TRBJ1-2, with TRBD1 matching over 12 bases. The trim removed 2 bases at V and 3 bases at J, leaving 4 bases unmatched. The germline gives CDR1 KGHSH, CDR2 LQKENI. There are 16 residues in the CDR3. CDR3 amino acids: CASSPLGQGAYYGYTF. For the CDR3, the DNA is TGTGCCAGCTCACCATTGGGACAGGGGGCGTACTATGGCTACACCTTC.

This clonotype has more than one count but fewer than ten. The V gene is TRBV4-1, the J gene TRBJ1-6, with a possible D match to TRBD1 (5 bases). This CDR3 has 14 amino acids. V lost 2 bases and J lost 5, with 7 bases in between. CDR1 and CDR2 from the germline V gene are MGHRA and YSYEKL. CDR3 region: CASSQRGNNSPLHF. In DNA form, the CDR3 reads TGCGCCAGCAGCCAACGGGGGAATAATTCACCCCTCCACTTT.

This clonotype was detected many times. The chain recombines TRBV24-1 with TRBJ1-5; 7 bases fit TRBD1. The CDR3 loop spans 14 amino acids. With 4 bases clipped from V and 7 bases from J, the junction kept 6 bases outside the gene matches. The germline V gene has CDR1 KGHDR and CDR2 SFDVKD. CDR3 residues: CATSETGVEQPQHF. CDR3 bases: TGTGCCACCAGTGAAACAGGGGTGGAGCAGCCCCAGCATTTT.

The table lists this clonotype with many counts. The V and J genes are TRBV11-1 and TRBJ2-1; D is ambiguous. Germline V gene data show CDR1 as SGHAT and CDR2 as FQDESV (reference sequence). The length of the CDR3 is 12 residues. The ends were cut back, 1 base at V and 6 bases at J, with 4 bases in the middle. The CDR3 nucleotides are TGTGCCAGCAGCTTAGAAAGCAATGAGCAGTTCTTC. Translating gives CASSLESNEQFF.

The chain has TRBV6-5 and TRBJ1-2; 7 bases are a match to TRBD1. Trimming removed 1 base from V and 3 bases from J; junction bases left unmatched: 8. This CDR3 comprises 16 residues. Looked up from germline, CDR1 is MNHEY and CDR2 is SVGAGI. The chain's CDR3 is CASSYYRGGADYGYTF. DNA for the CDR3: TGTGCCAGCAGTTACTATCGAGGGGGCGCAGACTATGGCTACACCTTC.

This clonotype was counted many times. The V call is TRBV20-1, the J call TRBJ2-3; D not certain. The germline V gene has CDR1 DFQATT and CDR2 SNEGSKA (reference sequence). V lost 6 bases, J lost 0 bases, and 13 bases lay in between. The CDR3 consists of 14 residues. CDR3 residues: CSAKAWFSTDTQYF. As DNA, the CDR3 is TGCAGTGCAAAAGCTTGGTTTAGCACAGATACGCAGTATTTT.

In its sample, this clonotype was seen many times. The genes are TRBV28 and TRBJ2-1; TRBD1 matches at 7 bases. The CDR3 sequence is 14 residues long. CDR1 and CDR2 from the germline V gene are MDHEN and SYDVKM. Germline trimming cut 8 bases from V and 3 bases from J; bases unmatched to any gene: 7. The CDR3 DNA follows: TGTGCCAGCCGGCTGCGACAGGGCTACAATGAGCAGTTCTTC. It codes for CASRLRQGYNEQFF.

This clonotype was found many times. The CDR3 loop is CSAPHWAGNHYEQYF. The CDR3 nucleotides are TGCAGTGCTCCCCATTGGGCGGGAAATCACTACGAGCAGTACTTC. V and J are TRBV20-1 and TRBJ2-7; tentatively, D is TRBD2 (6 bases). CDR1 is DFQATT and CDR2 is SNEGSKA in the germline V gene (reference sequence). V dropped 5 bases and J dropped 3 bases, with 20 bases sitting between them. The CDR3 extends over 15 amino acids.